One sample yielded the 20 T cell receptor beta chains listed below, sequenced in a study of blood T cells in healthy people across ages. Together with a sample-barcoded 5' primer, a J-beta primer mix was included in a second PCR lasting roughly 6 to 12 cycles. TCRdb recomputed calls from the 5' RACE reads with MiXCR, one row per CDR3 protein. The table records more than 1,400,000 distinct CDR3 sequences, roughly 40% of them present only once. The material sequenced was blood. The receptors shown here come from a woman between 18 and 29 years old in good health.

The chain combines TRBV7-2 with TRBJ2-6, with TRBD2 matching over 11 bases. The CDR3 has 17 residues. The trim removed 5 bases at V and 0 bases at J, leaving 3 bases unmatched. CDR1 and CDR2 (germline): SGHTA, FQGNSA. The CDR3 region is CASSNSGRASGANVLTF. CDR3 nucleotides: TGTGCCAGCAGCAATAGCGGGAGGGCCTCTGGGGCCAACGTCCTGACTTTC.

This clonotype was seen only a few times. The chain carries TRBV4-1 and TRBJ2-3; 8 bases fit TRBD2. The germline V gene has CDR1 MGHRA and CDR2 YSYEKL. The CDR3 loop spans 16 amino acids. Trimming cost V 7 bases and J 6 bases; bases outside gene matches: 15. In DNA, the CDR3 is TGCGCCAGCACTCCGACTAGAGCGGGGGCCAGGGATACGCAGTATTTT. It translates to CASTPTRAGARDTQYF.

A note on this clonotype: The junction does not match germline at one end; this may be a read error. The CDR3 loop is CASSLSKGLNSPPHF. The CDR3 DNA reads TGTGCCAGCAGTTTATCGAAGGGACTTAATTCACCCCCCCACTTT. The V call is TRBV27, the J call TRBJ1-6; D may be TRBD1 (5 bases). Germline CDR1 and CDR2: MNHEY and SMNVEV (reference sequence). This CDR3 has 15 amino acids.

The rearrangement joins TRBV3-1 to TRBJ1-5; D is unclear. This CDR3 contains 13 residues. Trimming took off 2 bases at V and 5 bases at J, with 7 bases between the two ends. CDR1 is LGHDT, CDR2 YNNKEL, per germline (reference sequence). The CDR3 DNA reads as TGTGCCAGCAGCCAAAACGGTTATCAGCCCCAGCATTTT. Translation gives CASSQNGYQPQHF.

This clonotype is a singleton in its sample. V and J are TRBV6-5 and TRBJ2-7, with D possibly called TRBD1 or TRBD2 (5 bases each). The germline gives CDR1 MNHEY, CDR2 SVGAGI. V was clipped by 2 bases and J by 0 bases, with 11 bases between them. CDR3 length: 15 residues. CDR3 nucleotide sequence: TGTGCCAGCAGTTACACCCGGGGCGACTCCTACGAGCAGTACTTC. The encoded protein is CASSYTRGDSYEQYF.

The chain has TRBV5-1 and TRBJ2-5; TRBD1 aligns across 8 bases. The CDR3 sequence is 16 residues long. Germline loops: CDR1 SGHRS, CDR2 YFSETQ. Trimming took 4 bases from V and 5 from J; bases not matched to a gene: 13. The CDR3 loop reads CASSPGTGTTAETQYF. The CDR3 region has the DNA TGCGCCAGCAGCCCAGGGACAGGAACCACCGCGGAGACCCAGTACTTC.

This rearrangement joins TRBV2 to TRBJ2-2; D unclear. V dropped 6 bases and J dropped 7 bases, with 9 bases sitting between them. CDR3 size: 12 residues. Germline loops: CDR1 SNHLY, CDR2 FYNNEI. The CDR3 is CASSPMDGELFF. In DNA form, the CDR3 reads TGTGCCAGCAGCCCGATGGACGGGGAGCTGTTTTTT. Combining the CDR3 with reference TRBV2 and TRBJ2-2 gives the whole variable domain EPEVTQTPSHQVTQMGQEVILRCVPISNHLYFYWYRQILGQKVEFLVSFYNNEISEKSEIFDDQFSVERPDGSNFTLKIRSTKLEDSAMYFCASSPMDGELFFGEGSRLTVL.

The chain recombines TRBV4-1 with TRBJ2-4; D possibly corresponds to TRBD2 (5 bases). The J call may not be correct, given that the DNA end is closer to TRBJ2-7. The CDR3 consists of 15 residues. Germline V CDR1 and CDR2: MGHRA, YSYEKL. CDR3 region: CASSQEQQRPYEQYF. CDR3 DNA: TGCGCCAGCAGCCAAGAACAGCAGCGGCCCTACGAGCAGTACTTC.

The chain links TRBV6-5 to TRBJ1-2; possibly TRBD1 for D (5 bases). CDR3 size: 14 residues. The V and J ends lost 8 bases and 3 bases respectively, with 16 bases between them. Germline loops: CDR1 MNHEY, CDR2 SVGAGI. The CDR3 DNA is TGTGCCAGCCGAAAAACCGGGACGGACTATGGCTACACCTTC. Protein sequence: CASRKTGTDYGYTF.

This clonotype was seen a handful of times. CDR3 sequence (DNA): TGTGCTTGCGGGACAGTACAAGAGACCCAGTACTTC. Its protein is CACGTVQETQYF. V gene TRBV2 combines with J gene TRBJ2-5; D is possibly TRBD1 (7 bases). Germline assignment: CDR1 SNHLY and CDR2 FYNNEI. The CDR3 has 12 residues.

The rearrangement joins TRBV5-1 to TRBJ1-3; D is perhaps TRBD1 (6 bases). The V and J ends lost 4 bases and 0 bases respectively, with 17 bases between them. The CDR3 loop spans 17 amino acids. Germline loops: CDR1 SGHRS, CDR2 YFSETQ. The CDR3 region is CASSRQQGQYSGNTIYF. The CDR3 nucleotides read TGCGCCAGCAGCCGTCAACAGGGACAATACTCTGGAAACACCATATATTTT.

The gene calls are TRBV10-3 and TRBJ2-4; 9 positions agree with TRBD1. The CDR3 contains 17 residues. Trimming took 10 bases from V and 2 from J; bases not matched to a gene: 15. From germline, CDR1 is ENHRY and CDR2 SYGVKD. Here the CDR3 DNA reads TGTGCCACCAGCAGGGCTCCGGGACAGGGCACCAAAAACATTCAGTACTTC. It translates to CATSRAPGQGTKNIQYF.

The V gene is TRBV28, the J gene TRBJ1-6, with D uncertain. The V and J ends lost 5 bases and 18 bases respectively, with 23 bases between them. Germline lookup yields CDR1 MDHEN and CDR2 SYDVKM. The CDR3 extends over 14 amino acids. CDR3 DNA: TGTGCCAGCAGTCCTAGTTGGGCCCTTCGAGAACACCACTTT. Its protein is CASSPSWALREHHF.

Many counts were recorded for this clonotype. The DNA for the CDR3 is TGTGCCATCAGTGAGTCACTAGCGGGGATCTACGAGCAGTACTTC. It codes for CAISESLAGIYEQYF. This chain connects TRBV10-3 to TRBJ2-7; 10 bases are shared with TRBD2. V shed 0 bases and J 3 bases; nucleotides not matched to a gene: 2. The CDR3 extends over 15 amino acids. Germline CDR1 is ENHRY and CDR2 is SYGVKD.

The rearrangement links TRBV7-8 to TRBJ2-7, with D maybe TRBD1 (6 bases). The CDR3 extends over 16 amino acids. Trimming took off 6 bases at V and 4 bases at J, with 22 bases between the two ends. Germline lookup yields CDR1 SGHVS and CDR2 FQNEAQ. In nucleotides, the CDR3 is TGTGCCAGCAGGGCTGGGCGATCAGGGGTAGAATACGAGCAGTACTTC. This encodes CASRAGRSGVEYEQYF.

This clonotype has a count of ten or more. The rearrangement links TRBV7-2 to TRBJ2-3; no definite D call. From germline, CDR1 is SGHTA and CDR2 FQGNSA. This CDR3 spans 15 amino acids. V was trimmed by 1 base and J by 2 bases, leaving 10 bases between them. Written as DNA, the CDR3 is TGTGCCAGCAGCTTAGATGCGGACCCCACAGATACGCAGTATTTT. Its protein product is CASSLDADPTDTQYF.

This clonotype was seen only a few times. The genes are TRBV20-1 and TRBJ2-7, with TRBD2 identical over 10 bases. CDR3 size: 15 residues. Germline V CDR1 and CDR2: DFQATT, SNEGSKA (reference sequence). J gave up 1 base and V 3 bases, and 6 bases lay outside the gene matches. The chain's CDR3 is CSARPGLAASYEQYF. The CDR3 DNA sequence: TGCAGTGCTAGGCCCGGACTAGCGGCATCCTACGAGCAGTACTTC.

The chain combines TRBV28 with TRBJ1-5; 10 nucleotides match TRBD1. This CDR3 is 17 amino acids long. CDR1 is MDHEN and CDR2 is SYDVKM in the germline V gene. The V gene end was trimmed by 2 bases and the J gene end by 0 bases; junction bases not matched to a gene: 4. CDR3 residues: CASSLGTGVSSNQPQHF. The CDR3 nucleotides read TGTGCCAGCAGTTTAGGGACAGGGGTTAGTAGCAATCAGCCCCAGCATTTT. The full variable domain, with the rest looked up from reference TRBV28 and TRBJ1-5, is DVKVTQSSRYLVKRTGEKVFLECVQDMDHENMFWYRQDPGLGLRLIYFSYDVKMKEKGDIPEGYSVSREKKERFSLILESASTNQTSMYLCASSLGTGVSSNQPQHFGDGTRLSIL.

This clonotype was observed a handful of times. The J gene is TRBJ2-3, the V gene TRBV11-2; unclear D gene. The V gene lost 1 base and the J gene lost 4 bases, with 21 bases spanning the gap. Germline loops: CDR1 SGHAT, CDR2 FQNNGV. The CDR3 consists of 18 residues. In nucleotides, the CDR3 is TGTGCCAGCAGCTTAGTTGTTAACCAACCTTTGGTCCCAGATACGCAGTATTTT. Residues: CASSLVVNQPLVPDTQYF. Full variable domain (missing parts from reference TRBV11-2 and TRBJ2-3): EAGVAQSPRYKIIEKRQSVAFWCNPISGHATLYWYQQILGQGPKLLIQFQNNGVVDDSQLPKDRFSAERLKGVDSTLKIQPAKLEDSAVYLCASSLVVNQPLVPDTQYFGPGTRLTVL.

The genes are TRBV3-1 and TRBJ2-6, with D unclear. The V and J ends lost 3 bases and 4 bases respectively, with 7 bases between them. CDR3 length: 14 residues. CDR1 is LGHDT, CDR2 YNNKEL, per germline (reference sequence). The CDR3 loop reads CASSHASGANVLTF. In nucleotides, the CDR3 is TGTGCCAGCAGCCACGCGTCGGGGGCCAACGTCCTGACTTTC.